The rows below give T cell receptor beta chains drawn from one sample of a study of cytotoxic CD8 clonotypes in ibrutinib-treated CLL. TCRdb keeps only in-frame clones here, not all; method: immunoSEQ multiplex PCR. The sample has under 200,000 clones; more than 75% are singletons. Material: PBMCs, obtained after 12 months of ibrutinib treatment. Receptors were obtained from a human donor with chronic lymphocytic leukemia. The CDR3 runs from the conserved cysteine through the conserved F or W. D genes are given only for firm matches. The size of a clone is reported for some rows only, either as once, few or many, or as a class for expanded clones.

CDR3 DNA	CDR3 protein	D gene	clone size	V gene	J gene
TGTGCCAGCAGCTTAGGCATGCAAAGGGAGCAGTTCTTC	CASSLGMQREQFF	NA	NA	TRBV7-2	TRBJ2-1
TGCGCCAGCAGCTCCACCGGGACGCCCACTTATGGCTACACCTTC	CASSSTGTPTYGYTF	NA	few	TRBV5-1	TRBJ1-2
TGTGCCAGCAGTGACAGGGACTACGAGCAGTACTTC	CASSDRDYEQYF	NA	few	TRBV2	TRBJ2-7
TGTGCCAGCAGTTTACAGGGACGATTGAACACTGAAGCTTTCTTT	CASSLQGRLNTEAFF	NA	NA	TRBV7-9	TRBJ1-1
TGTGCCAGCAGCCCTTTTTTAGCGGGAGGGCCCAATGAGCAGTTCTTC	CASSPFLAGGPNEQFF	TRBD2	NA	TRBV5-4	TRBJ2-1
TGTGCCAGCAGCTCCCCGGGTTACGAGCAGTACTTC	CASSSPGYEQYF	NA	NA	TRBV7-2	TRBJ2-7
TGTGCCAGTAGTATCGGGATCCTGAACACTGAAGCTTTCTTT	CASSIGILNTEAFF	NA	NA	TRBV19	TRBJ1-1
TGTGCCATCAGTATAGACAGGGACTCTGGAGCTTTCTTT	CAISIDRDSGAFF	TRBD1	NA	TRBV10-3	TRBJ1-1
TGTGCCAGCAGCTTAGATGGGCCAGCGGGAGCCTACAATGAGCAGTTCTTC	CASSLDGPAGAYNEQFF	TRBD2	NA	TRBV11-3	TRBJ2-1
TGTGCCAGTAGTTTCGGACGGAAGAACACTGAAGCTTTCTTT	CASSFGRKNTEAFF	NA	NA	TRBV19	TRBJ1-1
TGTGCCAGCAGCGGGAGCTACAGGGTTACTGGAAACACCATATATTTT	CASSGSYRVTGNTIYF	NA	NA	TRBV7-9	TRBJ1-3
TGTGCCAGTAGTATAGAGGGGGCCGAGCAGTACTTC	CASSIEGAEQYF	NA	NA	TRBV19	TRBJ2-7
TGTGCCAGCAGCTTACCTACAGGGGACACCGGGGAGCTGTTTTTT	CASSLPTGDTGELFF	TRBD1	NA	TRBV7-2	TRBJ2-2
TGTGCCAGCAGCTTAGCTCAAGCGGAATACAATGAGCAGTTCTTC	CASSLAQAEYNEQFF	NA	NA	TRBV11-3	TRBJ2-1
TGTGCCAGCTCACCCTCGGCCGGGGGCTCCTACGAGCAGTACTTC	CASSPSAGGSYEQYF	NA	NA	TRBV18	TRBJ2-7
TGTGCCAGCAGCTTGACAGCCGATTCACCCCTCCACTTT	CASSLTADSPLHF	NA	NA	TRBV5-4	TRBJ1-6
TGCGCCAGCTTCCTCTACCCCGGGGCGAACACCGGGGAGCTGTTTTTT	CASFLYPGANTGELFF	NA	NA	TRBV5-1	TRBJ2-2
TGTGCCAGCAGCTTCTCTCGGACAATATTGAACGAGCAGTACTTC	CASSFSRTILNEQYF	NA	few	TRBV7-8	TRBJ2-7
TGCGCCAGCAGCTTGGTAGGGGGTCCCGGGGCTCGCTATGGCTACACCTTC	CASSLVGGPGARYGYTF	NA	NA	TRBV5-1	TRBJ1-2
TGTGCCAGCAGCTTAGCCCTAGCGGGGGGCTCCGATCCCTACGAGCAGTACTTC	CASSLALAGGSDPYEQYF	TRBD2	NA	TRBV7-8	TRBJ2-7
TGCGCCAGCAGCGCCGTTAGCGGGGGGGTAAATGAGCAGTTCTTC	CASSAVSGGVNEQFF	TRBD2	NA	TRBV4-3	TRBJ2-1
TGTGCTAGTGGTTTGGTGAACACCGGGGAGCTGTTTTTT	CASGLVNTGELFF	NA	once	TRBV12-5	TRBJ2-2
TGTTCCCCGAGGCAGTACAATGAGCAGTTCTTC	CSPRQYNEQFF	NA	NA	TRBV6-1	TRBJ2-1
TGTGCCAGCATCCCGGGACGGAATCAGCCCCAGCATTTT	CASIPGRNQPQHF	NA	once	TRBV28	TRBJ1-5
TGTGCCAGCAGTTTAACTACAGCGGGCTTCTATGGCTACACCTTC	CASSLTTAGFYGYTF	NA	NA	TRBV27	TRBJ1-2
TGTGCCAGCAGCTACGACAGGAGTCGCGCACAGGGTACGCAGTATTTT	CASSYDRSRAQGTQYF	NA	NA	TRBV7-2	TRBJ2-3
TGTGCCAGCAGTTTGGGGATGGGAACCTACGAGCAGTACTTC	CASSLGMGTYEQYF	NA	NA	TRBV28	TRBJ2-7
TGTGCCAGCAGCTTCGGCGGGTCTAACAATGAGCAGTTCTTC	CASSFGGSNNEQFF	NA	NA	TRBV7-3	TRBJ2-1
TGTGCCAGCAGCGTTACCGGGACTAACTATGGCTACACCTTC	CASSVTGTNYGYTF	NA	NA	TRBV9	TRBJ1-2
TGTGCCAGTAGGTCCACTACTAGCGGGAGGCGAGGTGAGCAGTTCTTC	CASRSTTSGRRGEQFF	TRBD2	NA	TRBV19	TRBJ2-1
TGTGCCAGCAGCTTAGCCAATACAGGGGGCCGGGGGAGAAGCAATCAGCCCCAGCATTTT	CASSLANTGGRGRSNQPQHF	TRBD1	NA	TRBV7-8	TRBJ1-5
TGTGCCAGCAGTTCACAGGGGCGGGATGGAAACACCATATATTTT	CASSSQGRDGNTIYF	TRBD1	few	TRBV25-1	TRBJ1-3
TGTGCCAGCCAAAAAGGCGGGACAGGGGGCCAAGAGACCCAGTACTTC	CASQKGGTGGQETQYF	TRBD1	NA	TRBV18	TRBJ2-5
TGTGCCAGTAGTGCCGGACTAGCGGGAGGTAGTTACGAGCAGTACTTC	CASSAGLAGGSYEQYF	TRBD2	NA	TRBV19	TRBJ2-7